The rows below give T cell receptor beta chains drawn from one sample of a study of post-analysis software for immune sequencing data. TCRdb used MiXCR to reprocess the PCR reads, holding one entry per CDR3 protein. The sample has roughly 800,000 distinct CDR3 sequences; approximately 53% are singletons. Sample: blood. The receptor source for this set is a girl under 18 with multiple sclerosis. CDR3s include the opening cysteine and the closing phenylalanine or tryptophan. Fields, in order: V gene, J gene, CDR3 protein.

v_gene: TRBV28
j_gene: TRBJ2-7
CDR3aa: CASRAPGLAGVEQYF

v_gene: TRBV7-2
j_gene: TRBJ2-7
CDR3aa: CASSLVRAGGSYEQYF

v_gene: TRBV29-1
j_gene: TRBJ2-1
CDR3aa: CSTSGWGLAKHDEQFF

v_gene: TRBV20-1
j_gene: TRBJ2-7
CDR3aa: CSALGLAGGAIYEQYF

v_gene: TRBV6-5
j_gene: TRBJ1-2
CDR3aa: CASYPGPNYGYTF

v_gene: TRBV29-1
j_gene: TRBJ2-3
CDR3aa: CSVADRGVADTQYF

v_gene: TRBV6-5
j_gene: TRBJ2-4
CDR3aa: CASSYSPRSGGVLAKNIQYF

v_gene: TRBV5-1
j_gene: TRBJ1-1
CDR3aa: CASSWLGAVDTEAFF

v_gene: TRBV7-2
j_gene: TRBJ2-3
CDR3aa: CASSLAGVIWSGRASADTQYF

v_gene: TRBV7-9
j_gene: TRBJ2-2
CDR3aa: CASSPSPGTGELFF

v_gene: TRBV9
j_gene: TRBJ2-6
CDR3aa: CASSVGPSGANVLTF

v_gene: TRBV29-1
j_gene: TRBJ2-1
CDR3aa: CSGGYNEQFF

v_gene: TRBV5-1
j_gene: TRBJ2-5
CDR3aa: CASSSGWLQETQYF

v_gene: TRBV7-9
j_gene: TRBJ1-4
CDR3aa: CASSLAGTAATNEKLFF

v_gene: TRBV12-3/TRBV12-4
j_gene: TRBJ2-7
CDR3aa: CASSFKQTGLPRSSYEQYF

v_gene: TRBV7-9
j_gene: TRBJ2-7
CDR3aa: CASTTAGRAGEQYF

v_gene: TRBV4-2
j_gene: TRBJ2-3
CDR3aa: CASRIAGVDTDTQYF

v_gene: TRBV3-1
j_gene: TRBJ2-5
CDR3aa: CASSQVLVRGETQYF

v_gene: TRBV13
j_gene: TRBJ2-5
CDR3aa: CASSLFASGDETQYF

v_gene: TRBV7-6
j_gene: TRBJ1-6
CDR3aa: CASSSDRVHSPLHF

v_gene: TRBV6-8
j_gene: TRBJ2-1
CDR3aa: CASSYPLAGGNNEQFF

v_gene: TRBV29-1
j_gene: TRBJ1-2
CDR3aa: CSVGYRTGGGGYTF

v_gene: TRBV20-1
j_gene: TRBJ2-1
CDR3aa: CSARNTGTADNEQFF

v_gene: TRBV7-9
j_gene: TRBJ2-7
CDR3aa: CASTIIRGTYYEQYF

v_gene: TRBV7-2
j_gene: TRBJ2-7
CDR3aa: CASSAPVSKQYF